The clone carrying this TCR beta chain came up a few times. The TCR library protocol was used to attach unique molecular identifiers. These identifiers were attached to individual cDNA molecules. TCRdb reprocessed the 5' RACE reads with MiXCR, giving one entry per CDR3 protein. The table records some 59,000 distinct CDR3 sequences, roughly 9% of them present only once. Germline lookup yields CDR1 SGDLS and CDR2 YYNGEE. This CDR3 region has 14 residues. The V and J ends lost 5 bases and 2 bases, in that order; junction bases with no gene match: 3. The sample belongs to a study of early T cells in non-severe SARS-CoV-2 infection. The overall study: Bulk RNA taken from unsorted whole blood was sequenced, leaving chains unpaired.

Sequencing input: whole blood. V is TRBV9 and J is TRBJ2-2, with 7 bases fitting TRBD1. The TCR originated in an adult who was a healthcare worker with PCR-confirmed SARS-CoV-2 infection or an uninfected control (not recorded which). The CDR3 here is CASSRDSNTGELFF. The CDR3 bases are TGTGCCAGCAGTCGGGACAGTAACACCGGGGAGCTGTTTTTT.